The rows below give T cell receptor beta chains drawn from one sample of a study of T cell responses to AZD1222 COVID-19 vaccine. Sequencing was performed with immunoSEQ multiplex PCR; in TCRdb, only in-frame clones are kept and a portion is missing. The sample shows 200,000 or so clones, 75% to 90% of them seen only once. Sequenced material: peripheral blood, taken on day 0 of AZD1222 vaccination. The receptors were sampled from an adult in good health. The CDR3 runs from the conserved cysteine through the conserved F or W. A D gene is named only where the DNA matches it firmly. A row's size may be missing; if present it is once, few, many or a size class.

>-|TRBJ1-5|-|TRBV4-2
TGTGCCAGCAGCCAAGACTCGGGGCTGAGTCAGCCCCAGCATTTT
CASSQDSGLSQPQHF
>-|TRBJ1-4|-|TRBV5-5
TGTGCCAGCAGCTTCCCCTTACAGGGAAATGAAAAACTGTTTTTT
CASSFPLQGNEKLFF
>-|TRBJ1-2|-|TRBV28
TGTGCCAGCAGCCTGGAGGGACGGAGGAACACCTTC
CASSLEGRRNTF
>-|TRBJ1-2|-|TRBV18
TGTGCCAGCTCACCCGGGGGCGCACTCTATGGCTACACCTTC
CASSPGGALYGYTF
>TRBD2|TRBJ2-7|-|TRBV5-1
TGCGCCAGCAGCACCGGGACTAGCGGGAGTACGTACTTC
CASSTGTSGSTYF
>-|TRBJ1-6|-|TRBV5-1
TGCGCCAGCAGCTTGAAGGATTATAATTCACCCCTCCACTTT
CASSLKDYNSPLHF
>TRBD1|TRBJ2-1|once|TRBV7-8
TGTGCCAGCAGCTCTTTGGCGTCACAGGGGTACAATGAGCAGTTCTTC
CASSSLASQGYNEQFF
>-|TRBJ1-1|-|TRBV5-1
TGCGCCAGCAGCTTGGATGGCGGGGAAGCTTTCTTT
CASSLDGGEAFF
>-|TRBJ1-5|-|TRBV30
TGTGCCTGGTCGACGGGGGGCAATCAGCCCCAGCATTTT
CAWSTGGNQPQHF
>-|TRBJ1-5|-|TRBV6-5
TGTGCCAGCAGTTACCGGGGGGGGAGCAATCAGCCCCAGCATTTT
CASSYRGGSNQPQHF
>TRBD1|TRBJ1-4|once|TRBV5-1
TGCGCCAGCAGCTTGGGGAATACAGGGGTGGACGAAAAACTGTTTTTT
CASSLGNTGVDEKLFF
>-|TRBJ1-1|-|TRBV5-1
TGCGCCAGCAGCTTGCGCAAGGAAGGAATAACTGAAGCTTTCTTT
CASSLRKEGITEAFF
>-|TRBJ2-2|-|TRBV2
TGTGCCAGCAGTGGGCAAAAGAACTGGGGTCGGGAGAACACCGGGGAGCTGTTTTTT
CASSGQKNWGRENTGELFF
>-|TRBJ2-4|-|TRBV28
TGTGCCAGCAGCCAGGGTCCCCTAGCCAAAAACATTCAGTACTTC
CASSQGPLAKNIQYF
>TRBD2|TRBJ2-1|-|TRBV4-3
TGCGCCAGCAGCCCACAGGGACTAGCGGCTAGCTCTTCCTACAATGAGCAGTTCTTC
CASSPQGLAASSSYNEQFF
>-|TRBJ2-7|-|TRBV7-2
TGTGCCAGCAGCTTAGCAGTAGGCCCCTCCTACGAGCAGTACTTC
CASSLAVGPSYEQYF
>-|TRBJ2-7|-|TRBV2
TGTGCCAGCATGTGGAGGGAGTCCTCCTACGAGCAGTACTTC
CASMWRESSYEQYF
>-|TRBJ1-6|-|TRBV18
TGTGCCAGCTCACCACACAGGGATTCACCCCTCCACTTT
CASSPHRDSPLHF
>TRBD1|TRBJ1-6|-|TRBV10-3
TGTGCCATCATGGGGACAGGGCAGTCGGCCCTCCACTTT
CAIMGTGQSALHF
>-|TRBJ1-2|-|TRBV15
TGTGCCACCAGCAGAGATGGGACAAGTTATGGCTACACCTTC
CATSRDGTSYGYTF
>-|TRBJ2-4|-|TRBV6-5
TGTGCCAGCAAGGTTCACGGGGCCAAAAACATTCAGTACTTC
CASKVHGAKNIQYF
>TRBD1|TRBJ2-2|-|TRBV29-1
TGCAGCGTTGAGTGGACAGGAAACACCGGGGAGCTGTTTTTT
CSVEWTGNTGELFF
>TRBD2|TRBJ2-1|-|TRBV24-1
TGTGCCACCTCCGGGACTAGCGCAAATGAGCAGTTCTTC
CATSGTSANEQFF
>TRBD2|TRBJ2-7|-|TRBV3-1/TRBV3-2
TGTGCCAGTAAGCGGACTAGCGGGGGCTACGAGCAGTACTTC
CASKRTSGGYEQYF
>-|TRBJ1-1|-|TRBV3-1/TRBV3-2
TGTGCCAGCAGCTACGGCAGCATGAACACTGAAGCTTTCTTT
CASSYGSMNTEAFF
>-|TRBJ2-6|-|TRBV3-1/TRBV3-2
TGTGCCAGCAGCCAGGGACCACGGAGGAGGGGTTCCGCGGCTTTC
CASSQGPRRRGSAAF
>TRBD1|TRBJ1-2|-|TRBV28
TGTGCCAGCAGGGGGACAGGAGATAACTATGGCTACACCTTC
CASRGTGDNYGYTF
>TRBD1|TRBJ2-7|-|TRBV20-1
TGCAGAGGGGGCGAAGTGTACGAGCAGTACTTC
CRGGEVYEQYF
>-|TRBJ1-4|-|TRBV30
TGTGCCTGGAGTGTGGGTAACGAAAAACTGTTTTTT
CAWSVGNEKLFF
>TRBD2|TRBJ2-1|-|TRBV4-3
TGCGCCAGCAGCCAAGAGACTAGCGGGACCAATGAGCAGTTCTTC
CASSQETSGTNEQFF
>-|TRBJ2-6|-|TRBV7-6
TGTGCCAGCAGCTTTCAGGCGGGCTCTGGGGCCAACGTCCTGACTTTC
CASSFQAGSGANVLTF
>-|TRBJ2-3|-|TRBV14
TGTGCCAGCAGCCAAGATCCCGCAGGTGGCACAGATACGCAGTATTTT
CASSQDPAGGTDTQYF
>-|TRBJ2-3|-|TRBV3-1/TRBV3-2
TGTGCCAGCAGCCAAGCGGAAGGGGTGGCAGATACGCAGTATTTT
CASSQAEGVADTQYF
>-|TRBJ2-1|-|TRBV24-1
TGTGCCACCCGCGGGGGCCGGGGACCCGTAGGTGAGCAGTTCTTC
CATRGGRGPVGEQFF
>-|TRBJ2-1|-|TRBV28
TGTGCCAGCAGCCAACACCCGGGTTCCTACAATGAGCAGTTCTTC
CASSQHPGSYNEQFF
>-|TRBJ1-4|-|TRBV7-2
TGTGCCAGCAGCTTAGTTGGCGAAAAACTGTTTTTT
CASSLVGEKLFF
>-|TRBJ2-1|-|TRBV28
TGTGCCAGCGGCCCCGGGGGGCAGTACAATGAGCAGTTCTTC
CASGPGGQYNEQFF
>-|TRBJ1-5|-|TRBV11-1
TGTGCCAGCAGCTTAAATCGGGATCAGCCCCAGCATTTT
CASSLNRDQPQHF
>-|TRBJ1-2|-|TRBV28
TGTGCCAGCTGGGGGGGCAGGGGAGGCCTCTATGGCTACACCTTC
CASWGGRGGLYGYTF
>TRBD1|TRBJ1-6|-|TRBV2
TGTGCCAGCAGAGCTGCGGGACAGGGACCTACGGGGAATTCACCCCTCCACTTT
CASRAAGQGPTGNSPLHF
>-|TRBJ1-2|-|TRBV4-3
TGCGCCAGCAGCCAAGATTCGCAGGGGCGGGTTGGCTACACCTTC
CASSQDSQGRVGYTF
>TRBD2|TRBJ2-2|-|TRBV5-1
TGCGCCAGCAGCTTGGTTCTAGCGGGGGGCACCGGGGAGCTGTTTTTT
CASSLVLAGGTGELFF
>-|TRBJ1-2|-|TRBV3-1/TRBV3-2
TGTGCCAGCAGCCAAGTTACAGGTAGGGGCTATGGCTACACCTTC
CASSQVTGRGYGYTF
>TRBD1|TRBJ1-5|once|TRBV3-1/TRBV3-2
TGTGCCAGCAGCCAGTCGCGGGACAGGGTGGGTAGCAATCAGCCCCAGCATTTT
CASSQSRDRVGSNQPQHF
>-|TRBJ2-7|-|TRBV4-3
TGCGCCAGCAGCTCCCAGGTATACTACGAGCAGTACTTC
CASSSQVYYEQYF
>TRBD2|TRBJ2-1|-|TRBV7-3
TGTGCCAGCAGCCCTTCTAGCGGGAATAGGAATGAGCAGTTCTTC
CASSPSSGNRNEQFF
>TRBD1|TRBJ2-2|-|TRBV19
TGTGCCAGTAGTCCCACAGGGGGCCCGAGCGGGGAGCTGTTTTTT
CASSPTGGPSGELFF
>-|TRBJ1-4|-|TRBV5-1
TGCGCCAGCAGCTTGGACAGTAGGAATGAAAAACTGTTTTTT
CASSLDSRNEKLFF
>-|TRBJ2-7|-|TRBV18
TGTGCCAGCTCACCAACCAGGGATGCCCTCTACGAGCAGTACTTC
CASSPTRDALYEQYF
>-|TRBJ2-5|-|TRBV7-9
TGTGCCAGCAGCCCGTTGGGGGAGACCCAGTACTTC
CASSPLGETQYF
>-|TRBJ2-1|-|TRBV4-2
TGTGCCAGCAGCCAAGATTTAGTGGGGGGGCGCGATGAGCAGTTCTTC
CASSQDLVGGRDEQFF
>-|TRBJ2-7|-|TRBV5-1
TGCGCCAGCAGCTTGGCCCCTGGGAGTTCCTACGAGCAGTACTTC
CASSLAPGSSYEQYF
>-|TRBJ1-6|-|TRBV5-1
TGCGCCAGCAGCCGGGAGGATTCCCGGGATTCACCCCTCCACTTT
CASSREDSRDSPLHF
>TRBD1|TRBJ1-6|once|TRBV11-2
TGTGCCAGCAGAAGCGCGGGACAGGCGGGTTCACCCCTCCACTTT
CASRSAGQAGSPLHF
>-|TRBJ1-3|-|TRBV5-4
TGTGCCAGCAGCTCAGGGCTCTCCGGAAACACCATATATTTT
CASSSGLSGNTIYF
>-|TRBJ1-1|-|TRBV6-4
TGTGCCAGCAGTGACTCACAAGTGGGGCAGGTCCTCACTGAAGCTTTCTTT
CASSDSQVGQVLTEAFF
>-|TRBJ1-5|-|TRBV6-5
TGTGCCAGCAGTTGGCGGGGAAATCAGCCCCAGCATTTT
CASSWRGNQPQHF
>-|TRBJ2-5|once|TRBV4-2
TGTGCCAGCAGCCCACGGGTGGGCCAAGAGACCCAGTACTTC
CASSPRVGQETQYF